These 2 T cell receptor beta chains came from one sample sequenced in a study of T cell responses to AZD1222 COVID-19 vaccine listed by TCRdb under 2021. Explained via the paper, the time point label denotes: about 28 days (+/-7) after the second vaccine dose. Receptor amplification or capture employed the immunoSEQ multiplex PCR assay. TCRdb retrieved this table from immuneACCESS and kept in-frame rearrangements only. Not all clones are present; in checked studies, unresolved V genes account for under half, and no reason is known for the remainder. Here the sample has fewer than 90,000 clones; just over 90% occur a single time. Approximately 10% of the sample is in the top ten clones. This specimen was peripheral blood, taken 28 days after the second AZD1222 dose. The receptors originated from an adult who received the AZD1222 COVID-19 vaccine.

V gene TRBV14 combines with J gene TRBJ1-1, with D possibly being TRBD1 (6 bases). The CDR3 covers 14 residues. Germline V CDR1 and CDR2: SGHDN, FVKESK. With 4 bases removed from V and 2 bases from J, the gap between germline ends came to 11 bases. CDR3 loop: CASSLPGTNTEAFF. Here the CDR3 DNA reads TGTGCCAGCAGCCTTCCGGGGACAAACACTGAAGCTTTCTTT.

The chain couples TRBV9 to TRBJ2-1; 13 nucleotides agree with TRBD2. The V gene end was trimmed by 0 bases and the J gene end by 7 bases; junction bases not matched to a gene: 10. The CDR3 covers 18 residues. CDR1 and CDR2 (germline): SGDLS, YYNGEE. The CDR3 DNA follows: TGTGCCAGCAGCGTAGATGGGACTAGCGGGACCGCGGGTAATGAGCAGTTCTTC. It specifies CASSVDGTSGTAGNEQFF.